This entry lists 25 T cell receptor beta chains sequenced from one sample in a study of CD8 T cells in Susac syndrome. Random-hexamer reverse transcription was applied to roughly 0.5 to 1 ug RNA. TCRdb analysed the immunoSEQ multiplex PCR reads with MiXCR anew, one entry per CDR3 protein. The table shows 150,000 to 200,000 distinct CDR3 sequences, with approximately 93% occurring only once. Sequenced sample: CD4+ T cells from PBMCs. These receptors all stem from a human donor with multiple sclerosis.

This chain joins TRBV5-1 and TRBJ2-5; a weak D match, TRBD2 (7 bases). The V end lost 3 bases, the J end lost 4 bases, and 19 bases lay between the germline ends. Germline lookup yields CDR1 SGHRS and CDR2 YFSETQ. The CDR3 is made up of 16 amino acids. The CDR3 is CASSYSTSQGLETQYF. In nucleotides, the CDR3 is TGCGCCAGCAGCTACTCGACTAGCCAGGGGTTAGAGACCCAGTACTTC.

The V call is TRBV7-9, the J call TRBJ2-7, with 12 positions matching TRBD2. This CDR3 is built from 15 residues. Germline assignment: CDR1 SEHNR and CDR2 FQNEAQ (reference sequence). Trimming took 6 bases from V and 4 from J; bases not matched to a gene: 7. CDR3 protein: CASSSSSGGAYEQYF. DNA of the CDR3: TGTGCCAGCAGTTCTTCTAGCGGGGGGGCATACGAGCAGTACTTC.

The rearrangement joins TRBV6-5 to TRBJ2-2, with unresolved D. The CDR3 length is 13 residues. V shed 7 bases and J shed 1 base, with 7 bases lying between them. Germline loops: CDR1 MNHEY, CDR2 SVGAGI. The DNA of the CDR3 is TGTGCCAGCACAGATGTGAACACCGGGGAGCTGTTTTTT. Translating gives CASTDVNTGELFF.

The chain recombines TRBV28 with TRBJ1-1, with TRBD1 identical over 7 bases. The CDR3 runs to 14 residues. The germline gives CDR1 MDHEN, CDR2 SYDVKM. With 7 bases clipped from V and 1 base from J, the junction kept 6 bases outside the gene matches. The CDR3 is CASIPGGENTEAFF. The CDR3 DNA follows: TGTGCCAGCATTCCAGGGGGGGAGAACACTGAAGCTTTCTTT.

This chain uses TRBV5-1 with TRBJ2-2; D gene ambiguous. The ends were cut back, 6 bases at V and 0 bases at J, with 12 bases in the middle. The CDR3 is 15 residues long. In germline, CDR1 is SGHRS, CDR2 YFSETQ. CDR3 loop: CASTPARANTGELFF. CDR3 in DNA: TGCGCCAGCACCCCCGCAAGGGCGAACACCGGGGAGCTGTTTTTT.

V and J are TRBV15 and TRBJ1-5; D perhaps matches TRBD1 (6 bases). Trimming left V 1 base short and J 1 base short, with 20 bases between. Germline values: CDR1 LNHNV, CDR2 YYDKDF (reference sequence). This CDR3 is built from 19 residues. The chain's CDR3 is CATSRGTVAGEGSNQPQHF. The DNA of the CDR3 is TGTGCCACCAGCAGAGGCACGGTGGCAGGGGAGGGGAGCAATCAGCCCCAGCATTTT.

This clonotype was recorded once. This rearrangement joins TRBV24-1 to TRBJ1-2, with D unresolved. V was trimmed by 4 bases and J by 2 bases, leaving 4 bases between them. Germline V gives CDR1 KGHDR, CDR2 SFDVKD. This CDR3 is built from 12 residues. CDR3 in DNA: TGTGCCACCAGTGACCAAAACTATGGCTACACCTTC. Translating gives CATSDQNYGYTF.

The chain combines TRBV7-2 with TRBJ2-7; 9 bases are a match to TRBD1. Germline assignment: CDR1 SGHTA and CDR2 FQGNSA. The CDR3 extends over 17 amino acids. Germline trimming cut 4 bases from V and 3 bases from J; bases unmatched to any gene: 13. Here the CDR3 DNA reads TGTGCCAGCAGCTCTCCCCCGGGCTCGACAGGGGGCTACGAGCAGTACTTC. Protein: CASSSPPGSTGGYEQYF. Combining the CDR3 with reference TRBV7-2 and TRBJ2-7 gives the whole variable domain GAGVSQSPSNKVTEKGKDVELRCDPISGHTALYWYRQSLGQGLEFLIYFQGNSAPDKSGLPSDRFSAERTGGSVSTLTIQRTQQEDSAVYLCASSSPPGSTGGYEQYFGPGTRLTVT.

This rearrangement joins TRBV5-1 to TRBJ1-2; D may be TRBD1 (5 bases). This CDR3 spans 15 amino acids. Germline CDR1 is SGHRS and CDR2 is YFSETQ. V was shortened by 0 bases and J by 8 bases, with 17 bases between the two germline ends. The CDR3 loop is CASSLAVVGASGYTF. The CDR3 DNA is TGCGCCAGCAGCTTGGCCGTCGTCGGGGCGTCCGGCTACACCTTC.

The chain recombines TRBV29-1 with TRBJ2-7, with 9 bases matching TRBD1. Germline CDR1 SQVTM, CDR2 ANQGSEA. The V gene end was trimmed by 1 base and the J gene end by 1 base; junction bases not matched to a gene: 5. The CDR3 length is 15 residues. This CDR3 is CSVEGRDRESYEQYF. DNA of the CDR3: TGCAGCGTTGAAGGCCGGGACAGGGAGTCCTACGAGCAGTACTTC.

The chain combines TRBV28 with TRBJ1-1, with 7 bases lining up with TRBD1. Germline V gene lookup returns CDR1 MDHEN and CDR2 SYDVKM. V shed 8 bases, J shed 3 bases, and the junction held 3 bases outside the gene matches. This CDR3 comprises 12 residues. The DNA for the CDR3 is TGTGCCAGCTGGGACAGCCACACTGAAGCTTTCTTT. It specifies CASWDSHTEAFF.

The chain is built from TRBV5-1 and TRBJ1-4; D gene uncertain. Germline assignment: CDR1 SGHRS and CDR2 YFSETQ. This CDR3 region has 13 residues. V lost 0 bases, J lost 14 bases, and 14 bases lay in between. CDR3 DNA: TGCGCCAGCAGCTTGGATACGCCAAATGGCCTGTTTTTT. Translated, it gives CASSLDTPNGLFF.

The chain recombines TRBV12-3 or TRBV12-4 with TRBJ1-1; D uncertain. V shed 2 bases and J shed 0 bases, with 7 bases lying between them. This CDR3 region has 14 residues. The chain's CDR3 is CASSLSSLNTEAFF. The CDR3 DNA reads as TGTGCCAGCAGTTTATCCAGCTTGAACACTGAAGCTTTCTTT.

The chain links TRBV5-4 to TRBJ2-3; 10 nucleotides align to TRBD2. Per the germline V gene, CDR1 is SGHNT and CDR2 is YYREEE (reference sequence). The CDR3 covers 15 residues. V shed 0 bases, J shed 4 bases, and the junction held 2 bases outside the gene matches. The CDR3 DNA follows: TGTGCCAGCAGCTTGGACCTAGCGGGAGCAGATACGCAGTATTTT. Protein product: CASSLDLAGADTQYF.

CDR3 loop: CASSGDRDTEAFF. CDR3 sequence (DNA): TGTGCCAGCAGTGGGGACAGGGACACTGAAGCTTTCTTT. The J gene is TRBJ1-1, the V gene TRBV6-1, with TRBD1 matching over 9 bases. Germline V gives CDR1 MNHNS, CDR2 SASEGT. V dropped 4 bases and J dropped 3; count of bases not matched to a gene: 0. CDR3 length: 13 amino acids.

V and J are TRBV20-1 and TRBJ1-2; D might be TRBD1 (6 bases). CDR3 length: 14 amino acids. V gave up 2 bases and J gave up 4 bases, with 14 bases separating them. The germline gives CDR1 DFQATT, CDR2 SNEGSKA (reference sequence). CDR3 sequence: CSARNPGGAYGYTF. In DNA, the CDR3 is TGCAGTGCTAGAAACCCTGGGGGGGCCTATGGCTACACCTTC.

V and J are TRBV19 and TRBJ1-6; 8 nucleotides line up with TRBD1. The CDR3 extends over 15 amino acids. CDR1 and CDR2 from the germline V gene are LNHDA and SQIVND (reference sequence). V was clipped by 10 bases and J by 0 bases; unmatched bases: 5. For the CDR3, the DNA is TGTGCCAAGAGGACAGGGATCTCCTATAATTCACCCCTCCACTTT. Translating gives CAKRTGISYNSPLHF.

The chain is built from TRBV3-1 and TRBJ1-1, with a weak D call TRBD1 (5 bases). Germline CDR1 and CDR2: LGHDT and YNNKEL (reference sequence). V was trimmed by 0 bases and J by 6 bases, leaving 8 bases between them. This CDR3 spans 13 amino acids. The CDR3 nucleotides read TGTGCCAGCAGCCAAGATTGGGGCCCTGAAGCTTTCTTT. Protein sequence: CASSQDWGPEAFF.

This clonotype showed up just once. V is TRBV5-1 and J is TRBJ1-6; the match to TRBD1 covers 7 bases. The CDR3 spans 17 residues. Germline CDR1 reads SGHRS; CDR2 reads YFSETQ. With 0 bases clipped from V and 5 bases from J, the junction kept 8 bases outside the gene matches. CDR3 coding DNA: TGCGCCAGCAGCTTGGCCCGGAGACAGGGTGATAATTCACCCCTCCACTTT. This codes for CASSLARRQGDNSPLHF.

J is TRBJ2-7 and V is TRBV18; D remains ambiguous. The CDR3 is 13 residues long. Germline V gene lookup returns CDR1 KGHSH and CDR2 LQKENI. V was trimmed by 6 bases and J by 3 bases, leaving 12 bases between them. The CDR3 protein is CASSPTSRYEQYF. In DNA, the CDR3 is TGTGCCAGCTCTCCTACATCTCGCTACGAGCAGTACTTC.

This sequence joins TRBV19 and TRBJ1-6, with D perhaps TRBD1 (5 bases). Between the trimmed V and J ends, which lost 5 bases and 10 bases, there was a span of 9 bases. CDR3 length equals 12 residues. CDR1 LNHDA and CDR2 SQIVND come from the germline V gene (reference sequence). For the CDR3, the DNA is TGTGCCAGTAGTCCTCAGGGATCACCCCTCCACTTT. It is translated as CASSPQGSPLHF.

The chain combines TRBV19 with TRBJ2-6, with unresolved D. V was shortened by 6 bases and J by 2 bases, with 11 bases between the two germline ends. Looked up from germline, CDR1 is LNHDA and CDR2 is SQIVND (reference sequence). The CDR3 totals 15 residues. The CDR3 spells CASRHIQAGANVLTF. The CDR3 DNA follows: TGTGCCAGTAGACATATACAAGCTGGGGCCAACGTCCTGACTTTC.

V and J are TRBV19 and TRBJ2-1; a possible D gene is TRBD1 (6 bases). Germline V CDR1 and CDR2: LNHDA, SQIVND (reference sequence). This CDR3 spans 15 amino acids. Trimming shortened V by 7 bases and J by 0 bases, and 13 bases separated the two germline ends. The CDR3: CASNPADSSYNEQFF. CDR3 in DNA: TGTGCCAGTAATCCAGCGGACAGCTCCTACAATGAGCAGTTCTTC. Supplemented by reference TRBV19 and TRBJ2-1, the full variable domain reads DGGITQSPKYLFRKEGQNVTLSCEQNLNHDAMYWYRQDPGQGLRLIYYSQIVNDFQKGDIAEGYSVSREKKESFPLTVTSAQKNPTAFYLCASNPADSSYNEQFFGPGTRLTVL.

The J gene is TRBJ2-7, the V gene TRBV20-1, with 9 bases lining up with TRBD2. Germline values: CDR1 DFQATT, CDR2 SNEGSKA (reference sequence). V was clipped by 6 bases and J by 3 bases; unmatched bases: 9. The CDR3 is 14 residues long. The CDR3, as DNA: TGCAGTGCCTCCTCGGCGGGAGGGCTCTACGAGCAGTACTTC. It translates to CSASSAGGLYEQYF.

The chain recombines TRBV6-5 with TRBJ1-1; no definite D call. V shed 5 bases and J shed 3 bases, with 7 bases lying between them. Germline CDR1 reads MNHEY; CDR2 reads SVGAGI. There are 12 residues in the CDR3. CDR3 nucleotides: TGTGCCAGCAGTCCCGGTTACACTGAAGCTTTCTTT. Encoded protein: CASSPGYTEAFF.